This T cell receptor (beta chain) was observed in a study of cytomegalovirus exposure and HLA in healthy donors. Overall study results and limits: A later analysis associated 15,000 to 20,000 TCR beta sequences with HLA alleles at a 0.05 false discovery rate. Later analysis associated a missense DCLRE1C variant with TCR beta V- and J-gene trimming. Prediction of most subjects' HLA-A and HLA-B alleles by TCR beta sequences was reportedly accurate.

This clone was recorded only once. Its specificity is unknown. Per the germline V gene, CDR1 is MNHEY and CDR2 is SMNVEV (reference sequence). The CDR3 totals 14 residues. V was cut by 5 bases and J by 6 bases, with 17 bases left in between. The PCR used 60 Vbeta and 13 Jbeta primers. Measured with immunoSEQ multiplex PCR; TCRdb has only the in-frame clones, and not every one. The data contain approximately 300,000 clones, roughly 80% of them singletons. Input material: PBMCs. The TCR was taken from a girl aged 2 to 9 in good health and CMV-seronegative. The rearrangement uses TRBV27 and TRBJ2-7; the D gene is possibly TRBD1 (6 bases). The CDR3 loop is CASSENRVDSEQYF. In DNA form, the CDR3 reads TGTGCCAGCAGTGAAAACAGGGTGGATTCCGAGCAGTACTTC.